This TCR beta chain appears in the sequencing data of a study of PD-1 blockade in classical Hodgkin lymphoma. Study overall: Every 2 weeks, patients had 3 mg/kg nivolumab intravenously.

Germline values: CDR1 SGHNT, CDR2 YYREEE (reference sequence). The CDR3 covers 14 residues. The V gene lost 0 bases and the J gene lost 8 bases, with 12 bases spanning the gap. Profiling relied on immunoSEQ multiplex PCR, and the TCRdb table lists in-frame clones only, not all of them. The sample has tens of thousands of clones, around 78% seen once. General observations from the study: Whatever underlies the repertoire differences (possibly disease activity or prior therapy) remains undefined. Patients starting nivolumab less than 1 year after ASCT had lower diversity and were excluded from later analyses. Newly diagnosed patients and complete responders had comparable diversity at baseline.

Time point given: cycle 4 day 1 (C4D1), after 6 weeks of nivolumab. Exposure to brentuximab vedotin varied, and each patient had relapsed following autologous stem cell transplantation. This clone was detected only a few times. Its antigen is undetermined. V usage is TRBV5-4 and J usage is TRBJ1-3, with D tentatively TRBD1 (5 bases). This sequence originates from a human donor with classical Hodgkin lymphoma. The specimen was peripheral blood mononuclear cells (PBMCs), collected before the fourth cycle of nivolumab. CDR3 DNA: TGTGCCAGCAGCTTGGGGTGGCAGGGAGACACCATATATTTT. Encoded protein: CASSLGWQGDTIYF.